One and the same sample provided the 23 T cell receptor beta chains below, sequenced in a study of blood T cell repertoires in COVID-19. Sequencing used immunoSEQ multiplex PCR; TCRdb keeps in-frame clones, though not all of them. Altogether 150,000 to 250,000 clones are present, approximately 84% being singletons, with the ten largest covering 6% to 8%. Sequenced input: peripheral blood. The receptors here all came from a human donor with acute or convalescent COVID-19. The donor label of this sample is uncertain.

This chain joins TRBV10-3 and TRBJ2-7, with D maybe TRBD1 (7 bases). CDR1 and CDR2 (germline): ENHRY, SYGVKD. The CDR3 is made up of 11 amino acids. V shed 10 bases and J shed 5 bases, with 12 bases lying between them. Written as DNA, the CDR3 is TGTGCCACCTCAGGGGGGAACGAGCAGTACTTC. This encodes CATSGGNEQYF.

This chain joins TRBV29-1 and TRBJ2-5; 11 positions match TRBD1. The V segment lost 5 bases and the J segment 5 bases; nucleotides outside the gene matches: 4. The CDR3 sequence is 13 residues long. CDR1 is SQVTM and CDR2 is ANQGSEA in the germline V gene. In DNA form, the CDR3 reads TGCAGCGTTTGGACAGGGGGCGGGGAGACCCAGTACTTC. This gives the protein CSVWTGGGETQYF.

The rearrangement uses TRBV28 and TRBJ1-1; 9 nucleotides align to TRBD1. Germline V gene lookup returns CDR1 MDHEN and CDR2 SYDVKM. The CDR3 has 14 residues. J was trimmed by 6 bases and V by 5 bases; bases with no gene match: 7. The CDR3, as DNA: TGTGCCAGCAGTCAACAGGGGGCGGCGGCTGAAGCTTTCTTT. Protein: CASSQQGAAAEAFF.

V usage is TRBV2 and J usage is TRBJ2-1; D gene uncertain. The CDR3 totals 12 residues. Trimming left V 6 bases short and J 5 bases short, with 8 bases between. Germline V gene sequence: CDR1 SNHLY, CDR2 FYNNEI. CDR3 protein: CASRELDNEQFF. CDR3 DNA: TGTGCCAGCAGAGAATTAGACAATGAGCAGTTCTTC.

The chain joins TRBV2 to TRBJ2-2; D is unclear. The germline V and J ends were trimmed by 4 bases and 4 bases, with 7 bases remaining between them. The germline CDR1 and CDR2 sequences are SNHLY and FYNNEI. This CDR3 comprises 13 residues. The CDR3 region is CASSVTFTGELFF. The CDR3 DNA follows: TGTGCCAGCAGTGTGACATTCACCGGGGAGCTGTTTTTT.

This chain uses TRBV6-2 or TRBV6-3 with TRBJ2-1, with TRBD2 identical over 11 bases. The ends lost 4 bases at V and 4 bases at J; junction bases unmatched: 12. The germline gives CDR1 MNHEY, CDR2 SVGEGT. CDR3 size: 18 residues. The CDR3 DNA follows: TGTGCCAGCAGTTCTATAGCGGGAGGGCCGGGGAGTTACAATGAGCAGTTCTTC. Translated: CASSSIAGGPGSYNEQFF.

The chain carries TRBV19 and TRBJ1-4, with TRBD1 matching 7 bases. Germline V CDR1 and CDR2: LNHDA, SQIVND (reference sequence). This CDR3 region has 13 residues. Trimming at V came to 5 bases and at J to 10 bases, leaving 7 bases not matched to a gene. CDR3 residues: CASSSSGTAKLFF. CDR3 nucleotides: TGTGCCAGTAGTTCATCCGGGACAGCAAAACTGTTTTTT. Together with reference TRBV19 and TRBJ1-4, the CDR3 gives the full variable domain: DGGITQSPKYLFRKEGQNVTLSCEQNLNHDAMYWYRQDPGQGLRLIYYSQIVNDFQKGDIAEGYSVSREKKESFPLTVTSAQKNPTAFYLCASSSSGTAKLFFGSGTQLSVL.

The CDR3 reads CASSVDRAHSGNTIYF. In DNA form, the CDR3 reads TGTGCCAGCAGCGTAGACAGGGCTCACTCTGGAAACACCATATATTTT. The chain carries TRBV9 and TRBJ1-3; tentatively, D is TRBD1 (6 bases). The germline V gene encodes CDR1 SGDLS and CDR2 YYNGEE. Trimming cost V 0 bases and J 0 bases, with 10 bases left between them. The CDR3 sequence is 16 residues long.

This chain's CDR3 is CASSPISGNNEQFF. In nucleotides, the CDR3 is TGTGCCAGCAGTCCTATAAGCGGGAACAATGAGCAGTTCTTC. V and J are TRBV9 and TRBJ2-1; 7 bases map to TRBD2. The CDR3 totals 14 residues. The V and J ends lost 5 bases and 5 bases, in that order; junction bases with no gene match: 7. Looked up from germline, CDR1 is SGDLS and CDR2 is YYNGEE. Full variable domain (remainder filled in from reference TRBV9 and TRBJ2-1): DSGVTQTPKHLITATGQRVTLRCSPRSGDLSVYWYQQSLDQGLQFLIQYYNGEERAKGNILERFSAQQFPDLHSELNLSSLELGDSALYFCASSPISGNNEQFFGPGTRLTVL.

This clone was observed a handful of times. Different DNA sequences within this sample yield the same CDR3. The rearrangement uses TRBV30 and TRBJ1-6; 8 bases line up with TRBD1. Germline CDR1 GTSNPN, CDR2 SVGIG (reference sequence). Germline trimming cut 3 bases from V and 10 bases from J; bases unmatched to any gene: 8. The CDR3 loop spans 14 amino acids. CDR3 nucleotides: TGTGCCTGGAGCCCAGGACAGGGCGGCTCACCCCTCCACTTT. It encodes CAWSPGQGGSPLHF.

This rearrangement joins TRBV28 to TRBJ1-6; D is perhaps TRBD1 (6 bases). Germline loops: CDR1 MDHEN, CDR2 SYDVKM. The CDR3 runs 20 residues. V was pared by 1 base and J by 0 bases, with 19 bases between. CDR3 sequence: CASSLSSGFRGSSYNSPLHF. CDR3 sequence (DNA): TGTGCCAGCAGTTTATCGTCTGGGTTCAGGGGCAGCTCCTATAATTCACCCCTCCACTTT. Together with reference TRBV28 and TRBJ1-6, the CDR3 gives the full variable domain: DVKVTQSSRYLVKRTGEKVFLECVQDMDHENMFWYRQDPGLGLRLIYFSYDVKMKEKGDIPEGYSVSREKKERFSLILESASTNQTSMYLCASSLSSGFRGSSYNSPLHFGNGTRLTVT.

The DNA for the CDR3 is TGTGCCAGCAGGAGGACAGGGGCTGGCGAGCAGTACTTC. Translating it yields CASRRTGAGEQYF. V is TRBV28 and J is TRBJ2-7, with 9 bases fitting TRBD1. Germline V gives CDR1 MDHEN, CDR2 SYDVKM. The CDR3 contains 13 residues. V lost 6 bases to trimming and J lost 6 bases; unmatched junction nucleotides: 6.

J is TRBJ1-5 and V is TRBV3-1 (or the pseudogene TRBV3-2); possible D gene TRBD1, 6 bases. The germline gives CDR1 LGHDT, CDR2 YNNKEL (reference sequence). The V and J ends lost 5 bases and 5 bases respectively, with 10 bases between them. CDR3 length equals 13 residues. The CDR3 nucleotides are TGTGCCAGCAGCGTAAAGGGGGATCAGCCCCAGCATTTT. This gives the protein CASSVKGDQPQHF.

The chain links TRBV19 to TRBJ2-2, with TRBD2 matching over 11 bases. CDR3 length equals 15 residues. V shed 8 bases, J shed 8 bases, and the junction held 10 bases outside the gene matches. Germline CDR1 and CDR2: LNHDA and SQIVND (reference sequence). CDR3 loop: CASWGTSGRGGELFF. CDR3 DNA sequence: TGTGCCAGTTGGGGTACTAGCGGGAGAGGTGGGGAGCTGTTTTTT.

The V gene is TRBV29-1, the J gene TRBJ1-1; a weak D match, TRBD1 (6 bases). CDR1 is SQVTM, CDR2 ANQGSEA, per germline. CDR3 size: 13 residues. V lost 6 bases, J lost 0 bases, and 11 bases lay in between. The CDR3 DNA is TGCAGCGTCCAGACAGGCGTGAACACTGAAGCTTTCTTT. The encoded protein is CSVQTGVNTEAFF.

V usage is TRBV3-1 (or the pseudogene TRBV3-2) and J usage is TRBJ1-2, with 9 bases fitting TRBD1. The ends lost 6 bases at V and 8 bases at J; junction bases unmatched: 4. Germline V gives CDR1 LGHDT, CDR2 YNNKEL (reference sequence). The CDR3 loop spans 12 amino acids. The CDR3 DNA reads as TGTGCCAGCAGGGGGACAGGGAGCGGCTACACCTTC. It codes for CASRGTGSGYTF.

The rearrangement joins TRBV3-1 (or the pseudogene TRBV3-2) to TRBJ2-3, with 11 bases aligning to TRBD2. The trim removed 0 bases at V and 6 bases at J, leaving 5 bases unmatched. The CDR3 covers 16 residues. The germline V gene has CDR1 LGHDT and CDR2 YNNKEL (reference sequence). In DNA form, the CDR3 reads TGTGCCAGCAGCCAAGATCTAGCGGGAGGATTGGATACGCAGTATTTT. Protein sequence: CASSQDLAGGLDTQYF.

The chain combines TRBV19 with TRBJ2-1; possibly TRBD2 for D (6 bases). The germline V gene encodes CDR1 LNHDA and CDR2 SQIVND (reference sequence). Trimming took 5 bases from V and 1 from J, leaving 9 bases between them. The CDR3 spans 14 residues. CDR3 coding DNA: TGTGCCAGTAGTCCGGGGGAATCCTACAATGAGCAGTTCTTC. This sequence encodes CASSPGESYNEQFF.

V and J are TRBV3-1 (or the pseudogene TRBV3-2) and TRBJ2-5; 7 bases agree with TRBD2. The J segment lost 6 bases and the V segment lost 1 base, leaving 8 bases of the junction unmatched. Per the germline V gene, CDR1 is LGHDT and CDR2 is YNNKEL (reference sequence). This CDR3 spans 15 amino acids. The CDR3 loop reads CASSQASGVAKTQYF. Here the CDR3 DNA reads TGTGCCAGCAGCCAAGCCAGCGGGGTCGCTAAGACCCAGTACTTC.

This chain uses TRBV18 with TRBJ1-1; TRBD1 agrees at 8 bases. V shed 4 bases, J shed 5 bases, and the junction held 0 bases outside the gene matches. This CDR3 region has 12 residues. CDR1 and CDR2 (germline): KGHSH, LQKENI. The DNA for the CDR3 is TGTGCCAGCTCACGACAGGGGACTGAAGCTTTCTTT. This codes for CASSRQGTEAFF.

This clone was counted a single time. In DNA form, the CDR3 reads TGTGCCAGCAGTGAACCAGGGTCGAACACTGAAGCTTTCTTT. Its protein product is CASSEPGSNTEAFF. This chain joins TRBV25-1 and TRBJ1-1, with D tentatively TRBD1 (5 bases). Germline values: CDR1 MGHDK, CDR2 SYGVNS. V gave up 2 bases and J gave up 1 base, with 8 bases separating them. This CDR3 region has 14 residues.

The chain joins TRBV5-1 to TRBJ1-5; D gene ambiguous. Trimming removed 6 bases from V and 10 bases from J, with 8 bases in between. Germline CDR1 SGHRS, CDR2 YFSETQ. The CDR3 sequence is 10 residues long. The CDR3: CASIQPPQHF. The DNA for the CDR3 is TGCGCCAGCATACAACCCCCCCAGCATTTT. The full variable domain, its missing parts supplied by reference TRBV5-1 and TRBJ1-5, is KAGVTQTPRYLIKTRGQQVTLSCSPISGHRSVSWYQQTPGQGLQFLFEYFSETQRNKGNFPGRFSGRQFSNSRSEMNVSTLELGDSALYLCASIQPPQHFGDGTRLSIL.

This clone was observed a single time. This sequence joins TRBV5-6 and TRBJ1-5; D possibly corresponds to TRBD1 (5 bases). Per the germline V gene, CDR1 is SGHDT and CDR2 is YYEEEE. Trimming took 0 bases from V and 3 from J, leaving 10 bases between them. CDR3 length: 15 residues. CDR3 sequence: CASSLAREYNQPQHF. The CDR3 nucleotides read TGTGCCAGCAGCTTGGCCAGGGAATACAATCAGCCCCAGCATTTT. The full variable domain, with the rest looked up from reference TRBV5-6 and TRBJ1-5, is DAGVTQSPTHLIKTRGQQVTLRCSPKSGHDTVSWYQQALGQGPQFIFQYYEEEERQRGNFPDRFSGHQFPNYSSELNVNALLLGDSALYLCASSLAREYNQPQHFGDGTRLSIL.